This T cell receptor beta chain was identified in a study of lymphopenia after photon versus proton radiotherapy. Study-level points and caveats: Relative stability marked proton patients; photon patients lost diversity and naive cells.

Only in-frame clones appear in the TCRdb table, and some are missing; sequencing was by immunoSEQ multiplex PCR. The sample lists more than 4,000 clones, about 91% seen once, with around 25% in the top ten. The V gene lost 5 bases and the J gene lost 5 bases, with 15 bases spanning the gap. CDR3 size: 14 residues. The germline V gene encodes CDR1 SGHTA and CDR2 FQGTGA. As to this clone: What it recognizes is unknown.

The origin of this receptor is a man of 80 years or more with cholangiocarcinoma. This specimen consisted of peripheral blood, obtained from a patient treated with photon-based radiotherapy. The chain links TRBV7-3 to TRBJ1-1; weak D call: TRBD1 (5 bases). CDR3 protein: CASSPQTGGTEAFF. CDR3 nucleotides: TGTGCCAGCAGCCCTCAAACGGGGGGAACTGAAGCTTTCTTT.